The clone carrying this TCR beta chain appeared once. No antigen is known for it. The method was immunoSEQ multiplex PCR; TCRdb's version includes in-frame clones alone and lacks a portion of them. The sample lists around 54,000 clones, about 89% occurring once. This entry is derived from a study of graft-versus-host responses after intestinal transplantation. Study at large: Every one of the recipients received anti-thymocyte globulin induction and afterwards took tacrolimus and steroids for roughly three years.

The CDR3 runs to 14 residues. Germline values: CDR1 SGHAT, CDR2 FQNNGV. Trimming cost V 1 base and J 2 bases, with 8 bases left between them. The study's findings and limits: Allografts from individuals with graft-donor T cell macrochimerism displayed high graft-versus-host to host-versus-graft clonal ratios. GvH clones were found in recipient marrow; some appeared first in ileum or blood.

The TCR sequence derives from a human patient who received an intestinal transplant, so some T cells may come from the graft donor. The input for sequencing was PBMCs, taken nearly 670 days after intestinal transplant. The chain employs TRBV11-2 and TRBJ2-5; TRBD1 is a possible D gene (5 bases). The CDR3 sequence is CASSLVPGQETQYF. CDR3 bases: TGTGCCAGCAGCTTAGTTCCAGGGCAAGAGACCCAGTACTTC.